This T cell receptor (beta chain) appears in the sequencing data of a study of blood T cell repertoires in COVID-19. Across the study: Spain, Italy and the United States supplied samples that represented acute and convalescent COVID-19. Nucleic acid was either cDNA or gDNA, and it came from T cells, B-cell-depleted T cells, or PBMCs.

Methods used by the authors: Reference gene primer amplification yielded estimated nucleated cell counts. TCRdb keeps only in-frame clones here, not all; method: immunoSEQ multiplex PCR. The V and J calls and clone size are taken from that table; D and trimming were inferred from the DNA. The repertoire holds over 25,000 clones, with approximately 90% as singletons. The CDR3 loop spans 13 amino acids. Germline loops: CDR1 SEHNR, CDR2 FQNEAQ (reference sequence). The V end lost 0 bases, the J end lost 6 bases, and 8 bases lay between the germline ends. The chain is built from TRBV7-9 and TRBJ1-2, with D unresolved. This TCR derives from a man in his 60s with acute or convalescent COVID-19. The sequencing input was peripheral blood. The CDR3 coding sequence is TGTGCCAGCAGCTTAGCCCCCTTAGATGGCTACACCTTC. Its translation: CASSLAPLDGYTF.